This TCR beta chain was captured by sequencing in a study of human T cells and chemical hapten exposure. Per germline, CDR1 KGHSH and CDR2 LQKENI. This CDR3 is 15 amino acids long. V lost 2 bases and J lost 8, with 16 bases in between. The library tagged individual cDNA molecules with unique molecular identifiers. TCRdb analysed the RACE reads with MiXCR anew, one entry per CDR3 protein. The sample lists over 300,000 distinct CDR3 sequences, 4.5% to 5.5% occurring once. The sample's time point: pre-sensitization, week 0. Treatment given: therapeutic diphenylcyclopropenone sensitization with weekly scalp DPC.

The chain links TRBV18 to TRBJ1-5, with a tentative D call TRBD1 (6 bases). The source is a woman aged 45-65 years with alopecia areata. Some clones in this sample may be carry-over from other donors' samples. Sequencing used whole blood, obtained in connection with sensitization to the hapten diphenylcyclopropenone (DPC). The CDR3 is CASSPGGDTKEPQHF. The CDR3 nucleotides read TGTGCCAGCTCACCAGGGGGGGACACGAAAGAGCCCCAGCATTTT.